This entry lists 19 T cell receptor beta chains sequenced from one sample in a study of CD8 T cells in Susac syndrome. Reverse transcription used roughly 0.5 to 1 ug RNA and random hexamers. TCRdb itself ran the immunoSEQ multiplex PCR reads through MiXCR, one entry per CDR3 protein. The sample records roughly 250,000 distinct CDR3 sequences, 90% to 96% being singletons. Sequencing was done on a sample of CD4+ T cells from PBMCs. Receptors were obtained from a human donor with Susac syndrome.

As DNA, the CDR3 is TGTGCCTGGAGGCCTCCTAGGACCAATACAGATACGCAGTATTTT. Amino acid sequence: CAWRPPRTNTDTQYF. The V gene is TRBV30, the J gene TRBJ2-3; the D is unclear. The CDR3 length is 15 residues. V lost 3 bases and J 3 bases, leaving 16 bases between the germline ends. Looked up from germline, CDR1 is GTSNPN and CDR2 is SVGIG (reference sequence).

In this sample, this clonotype turned up once. The chain has TRBV25-1 and TRBJ1-2; TRBD1 might be the D (6 bases). The V and J ends lost 4 bases and 4 bases respectively, with 16 bases between them. Germline lookup yields CDR1 MGHDK and CDR2 SYGVNS. The CDR3 is 15 residues long. The CDR3 DNA follows: TGTGCCAGCAGTGGCCCGGGGACACAGATCTATGGCTACACCTTC. As protein: CASSGPGTQIYGYTF.

This chain connects TRBV20-1 to TRBJ1-1, with 8 bases matching TRBD1. This CDR3 has 16 residues. Looked up from germline, CDR1 is DFQATT and CDR2 is SNEGSKA (reference sequence). The J segment lost 2 bases and the V segment lost 0 bases, leaving 8 bases of the junction unmatched. The CDR3 is CSARDWRDRSNTEAFF. The CDR3 coding sequence is TGCAGTGCTAGAGATTGGCGGGACAGGTCAAACACTGAAGCTTTCTTT.

This chain connects TRBV9 to TRBJ2-3; 7 positions agree with TRBD2. Trimming at V came to 0 bases and at J to 4 bases, leaving 5 bases not matched to a gene. The CDR3 consists of 15 residues. Germline V gives CDR1 SGDLS, CDR2 YYNGEE. CDR3 residues: CASSVDPLAADTQYF. The CDR3 nucleotides read TGTGCCAGCAGCGTAGACCCGCTAGCGGCAGATACGCAGTATTTT.

In nucleotides, the CDR3 is TGCGCCAGCAGCTACTTCGCCCTGGACACTGAAGCTTTCTTT. It yields the protein CASSYFALDTEAFF. The J gene is TRBJ1-1, the V gene TRBV5-1; the D is unclear. V lost 3 bases to trimming and J lost 3 bases, with 12 bases between them. The germline V gene encodes CDR1 SGHRS and CDR2 YFSETQ. There are 14 residues in the CDR3.

This chain joins TRBV5-1 and TRBJ1-2; tentative D call: TRBD1 (5 bases). The CDR3 consists of 16 residues. Trimming took 4 bases from V and 4 from J, leaving 20 bases between them. The germline CDR1 and CDR2 sequences are SGHRS and YFSETQ. CDR3 DNA sequence: TGCGCCAGCAGCCAACGACCAGGGAGTCTGGGCTATGGCTACACCTTC. It codes for CASSQRPGSLGYGYTF.

V and J are TRBV27 and TRBJ2-6; D perhaps matches TRBD1 (6 bases). CDR1 is MNHEY and CDR2 is SMNVEV in the germline V gene (reference sequence). Trimming shortened V by 1 base and J by 0 bases, and 13 bases separated the two germline ends. The CDR3 spans 18 residues. The CDR3 sequence: CASSLWQGTSSGANVLTF. CDR3 nucleotide sequence: TGTGCCAGCAGTTTATGGCAGGGGACGAGCTCTGGGGCCAACGTCCTGACTTTC.

This sequence joins TRBV29-1 and TRBJ1-3, with D possibly matching TRBD1 (5 bases). Per germline, CDR1 SQVTM and CDR2 ANQGSEA. This CDR3 region has 12 residues. Trimming removed 3 bases from V and 4 bases from J, with 7 bases in between. The CDR3 sequence: CSVDRGGNTIYF. Here the CDR3 DNA reads TGCAGCGTTGATCGGGGGGGAAACACCATATATTTT.

The rearrangement uses TRBV5-4 and TRBJ1-5; D ambiguous. Trimming cost V 0 bases and J 4 bases, with 8 bases left between them. The CDR3 is made up of 14 amino acids. The germline CDR1 and CDR2 sequences are SGHNT and YYREEE (reference sequence). In DNA form, the CDR3 reads TGTGCCAGCAGCTTGGACCCGGGGAATCAGCCCCAGCATTTT. It codes for CASSLDPGNQPQHF.

The chain uses TRBV20-1 and TRBJ2-7, with 13 bases aligning to TRBD2. The J segment lost 9 bases and the V segment lost 1 base, leaving 21 bases of the junction unmatched. The V gene's germline CDR1 is DFQATT and CDR2 SNEGSKA (reference sequence). This CDR3 contains 19 residues. The CDR3 sequence: CSARVRTGPTSGRAGTQYF. The CDR3 DNA reads as TGCAGTGCTAGAGTTAGAACAGGACCCACTAGCGGGAGGGCTGGCACGCAGTACTTC.

The rearrangement joins TRBV30 to TRBJ1-3; no definite D call. The V gene's germline CDR1 is GTSNPN and CDR2 SVGIG (reference sequence). The germline V and J ends were trimmed by 6 bases and 4 bases, with 10 bases remaining between them. The CDR3 runs 12 residues. In DNA form, the CDR3 reads TGTGCCTGCCTCCCCAGGGGAAACACCATATATTTT. Translating gives CACLPRGNTIYF. The full variable domain, rest sourced from reference TRBV30 and TRBJ1-3, is SQTIHQWPATLVQPVGSPLSLECTVEGTSNPNLYWYRQAAGRGLQLLFYSVGIGQISSEVPQNLSASRPQDRQFILSSKKLLLSDSGFYLCACLPRGNTIYFGEGSWLTVV.

The V call is TRBV28, the J call TRBJ1-5; possibly TRBD1 for D (6 bases). This CDR3 comprises 15 residues. CDR1 is MDHEN, CDR2 SYDVKM, per germline. Between the trimmed V and J ends, which lost 1 base and 5 bases, there was a span of 12 bases. In DNA form, the CDR3 reads TGTGCCAGCAGTTTATCTTTCAGGGGTGATCAGCCCCAGCATTTT. Translation: CASSLSFRGDQPQHF.

The chain combines TRBV11-3 with TRBJ1-2; no definite D call. Trimming removed 0 bases from V and 4 bases from J, with 3 bases in between. The CDR3 extends over 12 amino acids. CDR1 and CDR2 (germline): SGHNT, YENEEA. The CDR3 nucleotides are TGTGCCAGCAGCTTAGATCCCTATGGCTACACCTTC. Its protein product is CASSLDPYGYTF.

This chain uses TRBV28 with TRBJ2-7, with 12 nucleotides matching TRBD1. This CDR3 is built from 15 residues. With V trimmed by 3 bases and J by 6 bases, 6 bases remained unmatched. The V gene's germline CDR1 is MDHEN and CDR2 SYDVKM. The CDR3 loop reads CASSFLGTGGLEQYF. The DNA for the CDR3 is TGTGCCAGCAGTTTCCTAGGGACAGGGGGCCTCGAGCAGTACTTC. Supplemented by reference TRBV28 and TRBJ2-7, the full variable domain reads DVKVTQSSRYLVKRTGEKVFLECVQDMDHENMFWYRQDPGLGLRLIYFSYDVKMKEKGDIPEGYSVSREKKERFSLILESASTNQTSMYLCASSFLGTGGLEQYFGPGTRLTVT.

The chain couples TRBV30 to TRBJ1-2; D gene unclear. The V end lost 4 bases, the J end lost 2 bases, and 8 bases lay between the germline ends. The CDR3 extends over 12 amino acids. Looked up from germline, CDR1 is GTSNPN and CDR2 is SVGIG (reference sequence). The CDR3 DNA sequence: TGTGCCTGGACTTCCAGCAACTATGGCTACACCTTC. It specifies CAWTSSNYGYTF.

This chain joins TRBV5-1 and TRBJ2-7; weak D call: TRBD2 (6 bases). V gave up 4 bases and J gave up 5 bases, with 13 bases separating them. CDR1 and CDR2 (germline): SGHRS, YFSETQ. The CDR3 has 13 residues. The CDR3 region is CASSPSGVNEQYF. CDR3 DNA: TGCGCCAGCAGCCCCTCGGGGGTCAACGAGCAGTACTTC.

This clonotype showed up just once. This chain joins TRBV15 and TRBJ2-3; a possible D gene is TRBD2 (6 bases). Germline V gives CDR1 LNHNV, CDR2 YYDKDF (reference sequence). V was pared by 7 bases and J by 1 base, with 15 bases between. This CDR3 region has 15 residues. The chain's CDR3 is CATKSARRGTDTQYF. In DNA, the CDR3 is TGTGCCACCAAATCTGCGCGGAGGGGCACAGATACGCAGTATTTT.

The CDR3 DNA reads TGTGCCAGCAGCCGGATGGACCCTCAGGCAGATACGCAGTATTTT. Its translation is CASSRMDPQADTQYF. The chain couples TRBV12-3 or TRBV12-4 to TRBJ2-3; D is unresolved. Deletions cut 6 bases from V and 4 bases from J, with 17 bases between. This CDR3 has 15 residues.

The CDR3 here is CSVHHGGNTEAFF. The CDR3 coding sequence is TGCAGCGTCCACCACGGAGGGAACACTGAAGCTTTCTTT. V is TRBV29-1 and J is TRBJ1-1; D remains unclear. CDR3 length: 13 residues. The V and J ends lost 6 bases and 1 base respectively, with 12 bases between them. Germline CDR1 and CDR2: SQVTM and ANQGSEA.